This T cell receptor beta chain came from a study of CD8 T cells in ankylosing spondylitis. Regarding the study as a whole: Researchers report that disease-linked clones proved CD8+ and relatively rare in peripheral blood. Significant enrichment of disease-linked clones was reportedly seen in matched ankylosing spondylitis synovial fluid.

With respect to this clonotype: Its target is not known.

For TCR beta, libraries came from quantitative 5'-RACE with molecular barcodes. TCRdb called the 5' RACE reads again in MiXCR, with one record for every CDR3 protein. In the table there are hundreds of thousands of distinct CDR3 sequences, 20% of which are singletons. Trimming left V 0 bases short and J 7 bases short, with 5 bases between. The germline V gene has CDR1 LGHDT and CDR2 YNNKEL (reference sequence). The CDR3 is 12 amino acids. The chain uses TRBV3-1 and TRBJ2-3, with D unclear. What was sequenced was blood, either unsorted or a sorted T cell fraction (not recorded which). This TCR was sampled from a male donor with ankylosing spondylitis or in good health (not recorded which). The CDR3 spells CASSQDRNTQYF. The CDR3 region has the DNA TGTGCCAGCAGCCAAGATCGGAATACGCAGTATTTT.